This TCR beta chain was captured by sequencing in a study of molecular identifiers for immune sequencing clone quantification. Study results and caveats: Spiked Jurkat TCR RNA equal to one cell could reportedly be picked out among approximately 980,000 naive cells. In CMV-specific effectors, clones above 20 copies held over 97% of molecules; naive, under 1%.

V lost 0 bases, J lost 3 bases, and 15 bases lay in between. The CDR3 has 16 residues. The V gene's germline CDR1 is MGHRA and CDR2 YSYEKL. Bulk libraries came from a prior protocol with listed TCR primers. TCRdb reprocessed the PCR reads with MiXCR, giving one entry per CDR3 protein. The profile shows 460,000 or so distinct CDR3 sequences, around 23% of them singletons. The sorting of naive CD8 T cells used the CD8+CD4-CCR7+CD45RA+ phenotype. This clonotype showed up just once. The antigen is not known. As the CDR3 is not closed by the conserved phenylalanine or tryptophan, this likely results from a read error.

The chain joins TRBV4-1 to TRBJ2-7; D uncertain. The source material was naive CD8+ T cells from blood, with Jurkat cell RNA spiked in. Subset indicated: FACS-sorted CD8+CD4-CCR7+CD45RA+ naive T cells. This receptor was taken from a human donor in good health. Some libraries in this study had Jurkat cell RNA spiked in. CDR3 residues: CASSQDPTPHDYEQYL. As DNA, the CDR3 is TGCGCCAGCAGCCAAGACCCCACCCCCCACGACTACGAGCAGTACCTC.